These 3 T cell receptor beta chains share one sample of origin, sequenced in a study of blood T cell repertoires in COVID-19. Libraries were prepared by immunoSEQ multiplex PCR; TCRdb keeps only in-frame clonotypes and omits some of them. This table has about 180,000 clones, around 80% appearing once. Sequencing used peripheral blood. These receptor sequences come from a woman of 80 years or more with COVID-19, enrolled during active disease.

CDR3 in DNA: TGTGCCAGCAGTTCTACCGGGATGGGCACTGAAGCTTTCTTT. It is translated as CASSSTGMGTEAFF. J is TRBJ1-1 and V is TRBV27, with D unresolved. Trimming stripped 4 bases from V and 4 bases from J, with 13 bases between. The CDR3 loop spans 14 amino acids. The germline V gene encodes CDR1 MNHEY and CDR2 SMNVEV (reference sequence).

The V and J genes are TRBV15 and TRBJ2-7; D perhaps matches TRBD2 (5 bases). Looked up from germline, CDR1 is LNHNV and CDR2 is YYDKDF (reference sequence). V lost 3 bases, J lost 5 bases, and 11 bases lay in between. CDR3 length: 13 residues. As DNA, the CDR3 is TGTGCCACCAGCAGCGGACTCACTCACGAGCAGTACTTC. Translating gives CATSSGLTHEQYF.

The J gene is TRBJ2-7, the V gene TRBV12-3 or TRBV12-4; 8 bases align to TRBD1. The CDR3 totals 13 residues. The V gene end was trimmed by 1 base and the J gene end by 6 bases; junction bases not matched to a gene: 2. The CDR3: CASSLGTGLEQYF. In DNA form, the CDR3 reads TGTGCCAGCAGTTTAGGGACAGGGCTCGAGCAGTACTTC.